Presented here are 24 T cell receptor beta chains from one specimen sequenced in a study of technical replicates of blood from a handful of donors (dated by TCRdb to the late 2010s). The library was made by the immunoSEQ multiplex PCR assay. TCRdb took over this immuneACCESS table, retaining in-frame rearrangements with V and J assigned. Such tables are incomplete; in checked studies, under half of the missing clones stem from an unresolved V gene, and the remainder is unexplained. The sample table holds 30,000 to 40,000 clones, of which around 90% were seen once. Under 5% of the sample is taken by the ten largest. The sequenced sample consisted of PBMCs. The receptors were sampled from a human donor in good health. Some clones in this sample may be carry-over from other donors' samples.

This clone was recorded a few times. The chain is built from TRBV7-3 and TRBJ2-1; TRBD2 aligns across 10 bases. CDR3 length: 18 amino acids. The V gene's germline CDR1 is SGHTA and CDR2 FQGTGA. V shed 6 bases and J 7 bases; nucleotides not matched to a gene: 18. The CDR3 here is CASRPPGVAGGPGNEQFF. CDR3 coding DNA: TGTGCCAGCAGGCCCCCTGGGGTAGCGGGAGGTCCTGGGAATGAGCAGTTCTTC.

This clone was detected a few times. This chain joins TRBV4-2 and TRBJ1-1, with D uncertain. Germline V gene lookup returns CDR1 LGHNA and CDR2 YNFKEQ. CDR3 length equals 14 residues. V was pared by 7 bases and J by 1 base, with 13 bases between. CDR3 nucleotides: TGTGCCAGCAAGGAGGCAGGCCCGAACACTGAAGCTTTCTTT. It specifies CASKEAGPNTEAFF.

The chain couples TRBV25-1 to TRBJ2-3; TRBD1 agrees at 8 bases. The V gene end was trimmed by 2 bases and the J gene end by 6 bases; junction bases not matched to a gene: 4. This CDR3 has 14 amino acids. Germline values: CDR1 MGHDK, CDR2 SYGVNS. CDR3 loop: CASSEQGARDTQYF. Written as DNA, the CDR3 is TGTGCCAGCAGTGAACAGGGGGCTCGGGATACGCAGTATTTT.

The V gene is TRBV5-1, the J gene TRBJ1-5; possible D gene TRBD1, 5 bases. The CDR3 has 15 amino acids. From germline, CDR1 is SGHRS and CDR2 YFSETQ. Trimming stripped 4 bases from V and 4 bases from J, with 15 bases between. The CDR3 nucleotides read TGCGCCAGCAGCGCCTCGACAGACCCTAATCAGCCCCAGCATTTT. It specifies CASSASTDPNQPQHF.

The chain has TRBV25-1 and TRBJ1-1; D perhaps matches TRBD1 (5 bases). The CDR3 has 15 amino acids. The V and J ends lost 8 bases and 1 base respectively, with 17 bases between them. Looked up from germline, CDR1 is MGHDK and CDR2 is SYGVNS. The CDR3 DNA reads as TGTGCCAGCGCTTGGGGGGATCCCTGGAACACTGAAGCTTTCTTT. It specifies CASAWGDPWNTEAFF.

This sequence joins TRBV19 and TRBJ1-2, with 8 positions matching TRBD1. V lost 7 bases, J lost 5 bases, and 12 bases stayed unmatched. The CDR3 has 15 amino acids. Germline CDR1 LNHDA, CDR2 SQIVND (reference sequence). The CDR3 DNA reads as TGTGCCAGTACCGAGGGCAGGGGGCGCGGATATGGCTACACCTTC. Its translation is CASTEGRGRGYGYTF.

This clone was counted once. V and J are TRBV7-8 and TRBJ2-7; 9 bases align to TRBD1. CDR1 and CDR2 from the germline V gene are SGHVS and FQNEAQ. The V gene end was trimmed by 3 bases and the J gene end by 7 bases; junction bases not matched to a gene: 7. This CDR3 is built from 14 residues. The CDR3 sequence: CASSFGTGQREQYF. The CDR3, as DNA: TGTGCCAGCAGCTTCGGGACAGGGCAGCGGGAGCAGTACTTC.

The rearrangement links TRBV7-3 to TRBJ1-1; possibly TRBD1 for D (5 bases). This CDR3 spans 13 amino acids. The V and J ends lost 5 bases and 4 bases respectively, with 11 bases between them. The germline gives CDR1 SGHTA, CDR2 FQGTGA. CDR3 coding DNA: TGTGCCAGCAGCCAGGGCTGGGCCACTGAAGCTTTCTTT. This gives the protein CASSQGWATEAFF.

This clone has more than one count but fewer than ten. CDR3 nucleotide sequence: TGTGCCAGCAGGCAACAGGGGACGAACACTGAAGCTTTCTTT. This sequence encodes CASRQQGTNTEAFF. The rearrangement links TRBV6-6 to TRBJ1-1; 7 positions match TRBD1. The J segment lost 1 base and the V segment lost 6 bases, leaving 5 bases of the junction unmatched. Germline V gene lookup returns CDR1 MNHNY and CDR2 SVGAGI (reference sequence). This CDR3 contains 14 residues.

This clone was detected a few times. The V gene is TRBV4-1, the J gene TRBJ2-7; no firm D call. V lost 0 bases and J 3 bases, leaving 6 bases between the germline ends. CDR3 size: 13 residues. Germline V gives CDR1 MGHRA, CDR2 YSYEKL. CDR3 region: CASSQESSYEQYF. The DNA for the CDR3 is TGCGCCAGCAGCCAAGAATCCAGCTACGAGCAGTACTTC.

The J gene is TRBJ1-1, the V gene TRBV29-1, with 8 bases identical to TRBD1. The CDR3 runs to 12 residues. Looked up from germline, CDR1 is SQVTM and CDR2 is ANQGSEA. The J segment lost 4 bases and the V segment lost 3 bases, leaving 1 base of the junction unmatched. The CDR3 is CSVDRGRTEAFF. In DNA form, the CDR3 reads TGCAGCGTTGACAGGGGGCGCACTGAAGCTTTCTTT.

The chain has TRBV11-2 and TRBJ2-2; 7 positions match TRBD2. Germline trimming cut 7 bases from V and 4 bases from J; bases unmatched to any gene: 6. Germline V gene data show CDR1 as SGHAT and CDR2 as FQNNGV. The CDR3 length is 14 residues. CDR3: CASMGGYGTGELFF. The CDR3 DNA reads TGTGCCAGCATGGGAGGGTACGGCACCGGGGAGCTGTTTTTT.

The table lists this clone with a count of one. An end of the junction differs from the germline gene, which may be a read error. The genes are TRBV5-1 and TRBJ2-7; D gene uncertain. The CDR3 extends over 13 amino acids. Germline V CDR1 and CDR2: SGHRS, YFSETQ. Written as DNA, the CDR3 is TGCGCCAGCAGCTTGGGGGCATCCTTCGAGCAGTACTTC. It translates to CASSLGASFEQYF.

This clone was recorded only once. J is TRBJ2-3 and V is TRBV19; no definite D call. The length of the CDR3 is 13 residues. The germline gives CDR1 LNHDA, CDR2 SQIVND (reference sequence). V was cut by 6 bases and J by 3 bases, with 10 bases left in between. Here the CDR3 reads CASSPTRTDTQYF. CDR3 in DNA: TGTGCCAGTAGCCCCACCAGAACAGATACGCAGTATTTT.

V is TRBV5-1 and J is TRBJ1-1; TRBD1 matches at 7 bases. After removal of 4 bases from V and 3 bases from J, the junction contained 6 bases not matched to a gene. CDR1 is SGHRS, CDR2 YFSETQ, per germline. This CDR3 is 14 amino acids long. CDR3 sequence reads: CASSKAGGYTEAFF. The DNA for the CDR3 is TGCGCCAGCAGCAAAGCAGGGGGATACACTGAAGCTTTCTTT. The variable domain in full, completed from reference TRBV5-1 and TRBJ1-1, reads KAGVTQTPRYLIKTRGQQVTLSCSPISGHRSVSWYQQTPGQGLQFLFEYFSETQRNKGNFPGRFSGRQFSNSRSEMNVSTLELGDSALYLCASSKAGGYTEAFFGQGTRLTVV.

V is TRBV18 and J is TRBJ2-7; 8 nucleotides line up with TRBD2. V lost 5 bases to trimming and J lost 5 bases; unmatched junction nucleotides: 14. The germline gives CDR1 KGHSH, CDR2 LQKENI. This CDR3 comprises 16 residues. The CDR3 region has the DNA TGTGCCAGCTCAAAGGCGGGGGGCCCTCCCTATAACGAGCAGTACTTC. This sequence encodes CASSKAGGPPYNEQYF.

The DNA of the CDR3 is TGCGCCAGCAGCTCAACTAGCGACGAGCAGTACTTC. Its protein is CASSSTSDEQYF. The chain combines TRBV5-1 with TRBJ2-7, with 7 bases that match TRBD2. The germline V gene has CDR1 SGHRS and CDR2 YFSETQ. CDR3 length: 12 amino acids. Losses at the gene ends were 3 bases for V and 5 bases for J; bases not matched to a gene: 2.

The chain links TRBV29-1 to TRBJ1-2, with 8 positions matching TRBD1. The V gene end was trimmed by 1 base and the J gene end by 7 bases; junction bases not matched to a gene: 8. The germline CDR1 and CDR2 sequences are SQVTM and ANQGSEA. The CDR3 covers 14 residues. CDR3 in amino acids: CSVEVLQGAGGYTF. CDR3 in DNA: TGCAGCGTTGAAGTCCTCCAGGGGGCCGGTGGCTACACCTTC.

The V gene is TRBV30, the J gene TRBJ2-2, with TRBD1 identical over 7 bases. Trimming removed 1 base from V and 5 bases from J; junction bases left unmatched: 7. Germline CDR1 is GTSNPN and CDR2 is SVGIG (reference sequence). The CDR3 is 15 amino acids. The CDR3 reads CAWSGQGLDTGELFF. The CDR3 nucleotides read TGTGCCTGGAGTGGACAGGGTCTCGATACCGGGGAGCTGTTTTTT.

The chain joins TRBV6-5 to TRBJ1-2; D gene uncertain. This CDR3 has 15 amino acids. V was pared by 2 bases and J by 5 bases, with 15 bases between. The germline gives CDR1 MNHEY, CDR2 SVGAGI. The CDR3 nucleotides are TGTGCCAGCAGTTACCGGGCTTCCCGGACTTATGGCTACACCTTC. Amino acids: CASSYRASRTYGYTF.

This chain joins TRBV30 and TRBJ1-5; TRBD1 matches 9 bases. The J segment lost 6 bases and the V segment lost 2 bases, leaving 5 bases of the junction unmatched. Germline V gene sequence: CDR1 GTSNPN, CDR2 SVGIG (reference sequence). The CDR3 runs to 14 residues. CDR3: CAWSPGQGSQPQHF. For the CDR3, the DNA is TGTGCCTGGAGTCCGGGACAGGGCTCTCAGCCCCAGCATTTT.

The V and J genes are TRBV9 and TRBJ2-7; the D is unclear. The length of the CDR3 is 14 residues. V lost 6 bases, J lost 4 bases, and 17 bases lay in between. CDR1 is SGDLS and CDR2 is YYNGEE in the germline V gene. CDR3 coding DNA: TGTGCCAGCACCCCCGGTGAGGCGAGATACGAGCAGTACTTC. It is translated as CASTPGEARYEQYF.

The rearrangement uses TRBV19 and TRBJ1-5; the D is unclear. Trimming left V 6 bases short and J 5 bases short, with 11 bases between. The CDR3 sequence is 13 residues long. CDR1 and CDR2 from the germline V gene are LNHDA and SQIVND (reference sequence). The CDR3, as DNA: TGTGCCAGTAGAAGCGGAGATTATCAGCCCCAGCATTTT. Its protein product is CASRSGDYQPQHF. The full variable domain, in which reference TRBV19 and TRBJ1-5 provide the parts outside the CDR3, is DGGITQSPKYLFRKEGQNVTLSCEQNLNHDAMYWYRQDPGQGLRLIYYSQIVNDFQKGDIAEGYSVSREKKESFPLTVTSAQKNPTAFYLCASRSGDYQPQHFGDGTRLSIL.

V is TRBV11-2 and J is TRBJ2-5; 8 bases align to TRBD1. This CDR3 region has 13 residues. CDR1 is SGHAT and CDR2 is FQNNGV in the germline V gene. V shed 9 bases, J shed 5 bases, and the junction held 8 bases outside the gene matches. The CDR3 DNA sequence: TGTGCCAGTACGAGGGGACAGGTGGAGACCCAGTACTTC. Translating it yields CASTRGQVETQYF.